Below are 9 T cell receptor beta chains sequenced from a single sample in a study of long-term antiretroviral therapy in people with HIV. An immunoSEQ assay, version v3.0, was performed at survey level. The assay was immunoSEQ multiplex PCR, and TCRdb's table has in-frame clones only and misses some. The sample lists about 30,000 clones; 95% were seen once. This specimen was unsorted PBMCs, taken 5.3 years after starting antiretroviral therapy. These receptors were taken from a man under 40 with HIV.

The CDR3 DNA follows: TGTGCCAGCAAGGCAACAGGGGGAGACGAGCAGTACTTC. It codes for CASKATGGDEQYF. V usage is TRBV6-1 and J usage is TRBJ2-7; 8 nucleotides line up with TRBD1. The CDR3 is 13 amino acids. The ends lost 7 bases at V and 5 bases at J; junction bases unmatched: 7. Germline CDR1 and CDR2: MNHNS and SASEGT.

The chain carries TRBV19 and TRBJ2-7; 8 positions agree with TRBD1. The CDR3 is made up of 15 amino acids. After removal of 3 bases from V and 2 bases from J, the junction contained 6 bases not matched to a gene. CDR1 and CDR2 (germline): LNHDA, SQIVND (reference sequence). The DNA for the CDR3 is TGTGCCAGTAGTATTTACAGGACAGGGCCCTACGAGCAGTACTTC. This sequence encodes CASSIYRTGPYEQYF.

This clone is a singleton in its sample. The rearrangement joins TRBV5-5 to TRBJ2-1; the match to TRBD1 covers 10 bases. Germline V lookup: CDR1 SGHKS, CDR2 YYEKEE (reference sequence). The length of the CDR3 is 15 residues. The J segment lost 10 bases and the V segment lost 4 bases, leaving 11 bases of the junction unmatched. CDR3 loop: CASSPGQGIFEEQFF. The CDR3 nucleotides are TGTGCCAGCAGCCCGGGACAGGGGATTTTCGAAGAGCAGTTCTTC.

The V call is TRBV4-1, the J call TRBJ1-4, with 8 bases lining up with TRBD1. CDR3 length: 15 residues. V dropped 1 base and J dropped 8; count of bases not matched to a gene: 6. Germline-derived CDR1 and CDR2 are MGHRA and YSYEKL. The chain's CDR3 is CASSQAGTGEEKLFF. DNA of the CDR3: TGCGCCAGCAGCCAAGCCGGGACAGGCGAAGAAAAACTGTTTTTT.

The chain employs TRBV25-1 and TRBJ2-1; TRBD2 might be the D (5 bases). Per the germline V gene, CDR1 is MGHDK and CDR2 is SYGVNS. The V end lost 0 bases, the J end lost 10 bases, and 10 bases lay between the germline ends. This CDR3 is built from 13 residues. The CDR3 loop is CASSEYSGWEQFF. The DNA for the CDR3 is TGTGCCAGCAGTGAATATTCGGGGTGGGAGCAGTTCTTC.

This clone has only one observation. The chain links TRBV30 to TRBJ1-1; a weak D match, TRBD1 (5 bases). V gave up 7 bases and J gave up 3 bases, with 12 bases separating them. Germline lookup yields CDR1 GTSNPN and CDR2 SVGIG (reference sequence). CDR3 length: 12 amino acids. This CDR3 is CALGPGHTEAFF. For the CDR3, the DNA is TGTGCCTTGGGCCCGGGGCACACTGAAGCTTTCTTT.

This chain uses TRBV7-2 with TRBJ2-3, with D perhaps assigned TRBD1 or TRBD2 (5 bases each). CDR3 length equals 15 residues. V was pared by 5 bases and J by 0 bases, with 12 bases between. The germline V gene encodes CDR1 SGHTA and CDR2 FQGNSA. This chain's CDR3 is CASSPGRFSTDTQYF. The CDR3 nucleotides are TGTGCCAGCAGCCCGGGACGGTTTAGCACAGATACGCAGTATTTT.

This chain connects TRBV27 to TRBJ1-4; D possibly corresponds to TRBD1 (6 bases). Germline V gene data show CDR1 as MNHEY and CDR2 as SMNVEV (reference sequence). The CDR3 spans 14 residues. The ends were cut back, 6 bases at V and 7 bases at J, with 15 bases in the middle. The DNA for the CDR3 is TGTGCCAGCAGAGAACAGGGTCTGGGTGAAAAACTGTTTTTT. Protein: CASREQGLGEKLFF. The whole variable domain, remainder taken from reference TRBV27 and TRBJ1-4, is EAQVTQNPRYLITVTGKKLTVTCSQNMNHEYMSWYRQDPGLGLRQIYYSMNVEVTDKGDVPEGYKVSRKEKRNFPLILESPSPNQTSLYFCASREQGLGEKLFFGSGTQLSVL.

The rearrangement joins TRBV2 to TRBJ2-7; 8 bases match TRBD1. This CDR3 is 14 amino acids long. Germline-derived CDR1 and CDR2 are SNHLY and FYNNEI. The V gene end was trimmed by 3 bases and the J gene end by 6 bases; junction bases not matched to a gene: 7. The CDR3 loop reads CASSEWGQAGEQYF. The CDR3 coding sequence is TGTGCCAGCAGTGAGTGGGGACAGGCCGGCGAGCAGTACTTC. Drawing the rest from reference TRBV2 and TRBJ2-7, the complete variable domain is EPEVTQTPSHQVTQMGQEVILRCVPISNHLYFYWYRQILGQKVEFLVSFYNNEISEKSEIFDDQFSVERPDGSNFTLKIRSTKLEDSAMYFCASSEWGQAGEQYFGPGTRLTVT.